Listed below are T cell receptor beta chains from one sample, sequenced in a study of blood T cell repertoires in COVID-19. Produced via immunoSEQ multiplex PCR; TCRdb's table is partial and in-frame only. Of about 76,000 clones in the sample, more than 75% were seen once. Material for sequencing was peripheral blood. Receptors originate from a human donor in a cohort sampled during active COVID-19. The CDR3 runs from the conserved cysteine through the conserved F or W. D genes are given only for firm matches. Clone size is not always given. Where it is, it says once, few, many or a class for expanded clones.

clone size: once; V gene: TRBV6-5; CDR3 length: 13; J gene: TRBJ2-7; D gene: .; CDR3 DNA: TGTGCCAGCAATCCCGAACTACGGGGCGAGCAGTACTTC; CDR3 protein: CASNPELRGEQYF
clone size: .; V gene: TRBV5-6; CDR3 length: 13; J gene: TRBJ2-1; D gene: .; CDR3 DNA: TGTGCCAGCAGCAAATCGTCCTACAATGAGCAGTTCTTC; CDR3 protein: CASSKSSYNEQFF
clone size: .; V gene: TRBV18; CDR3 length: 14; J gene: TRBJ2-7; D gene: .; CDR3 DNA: TGTGCCAGCTCACCACCGGCGGATTCCTACGAGCAGTACTTC; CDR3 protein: CASSPPADSYEQYF
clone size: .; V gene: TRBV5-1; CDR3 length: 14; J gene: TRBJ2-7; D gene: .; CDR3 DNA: TGCGCCAGCAGCTTGGCCGGGAGCTCCTACGAGCAGTACTTC; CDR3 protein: CASSLAGSSYEQYF
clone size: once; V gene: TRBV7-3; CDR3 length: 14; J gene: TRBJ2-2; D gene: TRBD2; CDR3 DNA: TGTGCCAGCACCGCGGGGGTGAACACCGGGGAGCTGTTTTTT; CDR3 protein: CASTAGVNTGELFF
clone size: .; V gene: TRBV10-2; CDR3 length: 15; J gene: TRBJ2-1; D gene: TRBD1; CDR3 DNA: TGCGCCAGCAGGGATCCGGGACAGGGGTACAATGAGCAGTTCTTC; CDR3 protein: CASRDPGQGYNEQFF
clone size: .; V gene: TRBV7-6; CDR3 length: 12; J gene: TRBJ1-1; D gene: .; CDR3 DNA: TGTGCCAGCAGCCCCCCGGACACTGAAGCTTTCTTT; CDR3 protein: CASSPPDTEAFF
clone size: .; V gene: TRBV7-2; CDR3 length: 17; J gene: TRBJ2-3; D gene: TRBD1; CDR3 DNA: TGTGCCAGCAGCCGTACTCTTGTACAGGGGGGTTTCGGTACGCAGTATTTT; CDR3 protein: CASSRTLVQGGFGTQYF
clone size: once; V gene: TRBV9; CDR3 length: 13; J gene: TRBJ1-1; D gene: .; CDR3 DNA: TGTGCCAGCAGCGTAATAGGGGGCACTGAAGCTTTCTTT; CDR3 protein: CASSVIGGTEAFF
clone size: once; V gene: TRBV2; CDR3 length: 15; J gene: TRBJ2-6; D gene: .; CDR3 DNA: TGTGCCAGCAGGAAAACAGGGTTAGGGGCCAACGTCCTGACTTTC; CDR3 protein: CASRKTGLGANVLTF
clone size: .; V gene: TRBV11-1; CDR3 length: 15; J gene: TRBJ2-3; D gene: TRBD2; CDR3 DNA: TGTGCCAGCAGCTTCCAGCGGGGGGCAATAGATACGCAGTATTTT; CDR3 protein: CASSFQRGAIDTQYF
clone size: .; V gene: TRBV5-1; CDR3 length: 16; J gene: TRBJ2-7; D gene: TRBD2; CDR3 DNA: TGCGCCAGCAGCTTGGGACTAGCGGGGGAGGCCTACGAGCAGTACTTC; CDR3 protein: CASSLGLAGEAYEQYF
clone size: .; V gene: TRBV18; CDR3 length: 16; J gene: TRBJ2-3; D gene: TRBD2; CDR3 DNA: TGTGCCAGCTCGTACCTGGGCGGGGGGGCCACAGATACGCAGTATTTT; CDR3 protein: CASSYLGGGATDTQYF
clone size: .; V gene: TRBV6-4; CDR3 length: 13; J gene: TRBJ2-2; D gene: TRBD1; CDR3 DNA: TGTGCCACCCGGGACAGGAACACCGGGGAGCTGTTTTTT; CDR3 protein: CATRDRNTGELFF
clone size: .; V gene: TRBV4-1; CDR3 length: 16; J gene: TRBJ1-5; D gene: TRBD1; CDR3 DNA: TGCGCCAGCAGCCCCCATGACAGGGGGGGGAATCAGCCCCAGCATTTT; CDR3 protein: CASSPHDRGGNQPQHF
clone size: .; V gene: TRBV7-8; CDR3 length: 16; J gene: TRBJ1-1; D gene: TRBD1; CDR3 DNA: TGTGCCAGAGGACAGGTCCTACATTCCCCGAACACTGAAGCTTTCTTT; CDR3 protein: CARGQVLHSPNTEAFF
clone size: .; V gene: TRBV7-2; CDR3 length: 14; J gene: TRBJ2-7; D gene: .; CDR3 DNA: TGTGCCAGCAGCTTAGAGCAGGGGCCCTACGAGCAGTACTTC; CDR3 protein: CASSLEQGPYEQYF
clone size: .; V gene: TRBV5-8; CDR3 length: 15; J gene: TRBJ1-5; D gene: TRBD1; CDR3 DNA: TGTGCCAGCAGCTACGGGACAGCGGGCAATCAGCCCCAGCATTTT; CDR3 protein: CASSYGTAGNQPQHF
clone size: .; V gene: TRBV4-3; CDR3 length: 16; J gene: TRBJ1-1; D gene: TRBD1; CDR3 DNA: TGCGCCAGCAGCCAAGATTGGGACAGGGGGAACACTGAAGCTTTCTTT; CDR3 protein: CASSQDWDRGNTEAFF
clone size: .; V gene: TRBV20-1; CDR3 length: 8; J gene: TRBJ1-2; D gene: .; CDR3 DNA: TGCATCACGGGGGGCTACACCTTC; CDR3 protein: CITGGYTF
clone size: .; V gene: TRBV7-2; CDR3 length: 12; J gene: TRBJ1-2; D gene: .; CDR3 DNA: TGTGCCAGCAGAGACGCGGGGGGTGGCTACACCTTC; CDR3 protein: CASRDAGGGYTF
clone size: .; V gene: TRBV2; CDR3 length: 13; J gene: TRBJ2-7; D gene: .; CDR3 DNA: TGTGCCAGCAGTGGAGGGTCCCCCTACGAGCAGTACTTC; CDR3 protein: CASSGGSPYEQYF
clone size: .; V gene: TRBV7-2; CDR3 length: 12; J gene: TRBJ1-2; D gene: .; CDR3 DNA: TGTGCCAGCAGCACAAGACAGTATGGCTACACCTTC; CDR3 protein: CASSTRQYGYTF
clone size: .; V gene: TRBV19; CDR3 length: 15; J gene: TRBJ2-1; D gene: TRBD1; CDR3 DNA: TGTGCCAGTAGTATAATGTCAGGGGGACGCAATGAGCAGTTCTTC; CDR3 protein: CASSIMSGGRNEQFF
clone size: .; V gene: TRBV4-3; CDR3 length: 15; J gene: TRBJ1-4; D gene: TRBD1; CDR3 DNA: TGCGCCAGCAGCTACCAGGACAGGGGGAATGAAAAACTGTTTTTT; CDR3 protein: CASSYQDRGNEKLFF
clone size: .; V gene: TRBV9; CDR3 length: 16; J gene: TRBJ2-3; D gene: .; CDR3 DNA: TGTGCCAGCAGCGTAGGACCGGGTAAAGGCACAGATACGCAGTATTTT; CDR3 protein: CASSVGPGKGTDTQYF
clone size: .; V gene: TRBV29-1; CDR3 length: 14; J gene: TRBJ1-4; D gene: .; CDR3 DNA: TGCAGCGTTGCTGCGGGGCCAACTAATGAAAAACTGTTTTTT; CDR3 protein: CSVAAGPTNEKLFF
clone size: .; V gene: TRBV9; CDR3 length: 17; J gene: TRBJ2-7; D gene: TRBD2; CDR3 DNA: TGTGCCAGCAGCGTAGATGCGGGGGGGAGGTCGTCCTACGAGCAGTACTTC; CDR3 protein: CASSVDAGGRSSYEQYF
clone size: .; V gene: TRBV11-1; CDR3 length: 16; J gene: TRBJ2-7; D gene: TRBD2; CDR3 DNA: TGTGCCAGCAGCTTAACTGGGACTAGCGGCTCCTACGAGCAGTACTTC; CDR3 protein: CASSLTGTSGSYEQYF
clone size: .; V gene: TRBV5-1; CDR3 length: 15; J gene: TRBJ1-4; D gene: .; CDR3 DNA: TGCGCCAGCAGAAAAGGACAGACAACTAATGAAAAACTGTTTTTT; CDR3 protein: CASRKGQTTNEKLFF
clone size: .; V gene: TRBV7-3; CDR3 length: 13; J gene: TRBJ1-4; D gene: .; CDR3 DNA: TGTGCCAGCAGCTTAGAGGGTGGGGAAAAACTGTTTTTT; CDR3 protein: CASSLEGGEKLFF